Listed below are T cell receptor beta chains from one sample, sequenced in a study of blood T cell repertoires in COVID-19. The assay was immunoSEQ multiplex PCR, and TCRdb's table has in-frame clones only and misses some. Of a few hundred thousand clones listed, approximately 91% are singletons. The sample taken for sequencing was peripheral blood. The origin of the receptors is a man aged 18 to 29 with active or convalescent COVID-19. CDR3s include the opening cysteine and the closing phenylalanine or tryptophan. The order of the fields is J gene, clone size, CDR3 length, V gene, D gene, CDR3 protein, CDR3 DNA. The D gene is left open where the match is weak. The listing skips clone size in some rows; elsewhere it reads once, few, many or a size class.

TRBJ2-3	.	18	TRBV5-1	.	CASSFYRGTGAGTDTQYF	TGCGCCAGCAGCTTTTACAGGGGCACGGGGGCCGGCACAGATACGCAGTATTTT
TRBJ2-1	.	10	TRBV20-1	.	CSAQYWEQFF	TGCAGTGCTCAATACTGGGAGCAGTTCTTC
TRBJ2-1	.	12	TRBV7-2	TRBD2	CASSLGRGEQFF	TGTGCCAGCAGCTTAGGGCGGGGGGAGCAGTTCTTC
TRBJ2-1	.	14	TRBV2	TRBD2	CASSALTSGGEQFF	TGTGCCAGCAGTGCCCTGACTAGCGGGGGGGAGCAGTTCTTC
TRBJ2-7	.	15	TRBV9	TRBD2	CASSVEAGALYEQYF	TGTGCCAGCAGCGTAGAAGCGGGGGCCTTATACGAGCAGTACTTC
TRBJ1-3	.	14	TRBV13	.	CASSLGTSGNTIYF	TGTGCCAGCAGCTTAGGGACTTCTGGAAACACCATATATTTT
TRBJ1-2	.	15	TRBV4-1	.	CASSQNSGISYGYTF	TGCGCCAGCAGCCAAAACTCCGGGATCTCTTATGGCTACACCTTC
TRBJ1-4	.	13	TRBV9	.	CASSVSGGEKLFF	TGTGCCAGCAGCGTCTCGGGGGGCGAAAAACTGTTTTTT
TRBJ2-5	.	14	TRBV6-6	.	CASSYSQAQETQYF	TGTGCCAGCAGTTACTCTCAGGCTCAAGAGACCCAGTACTTC
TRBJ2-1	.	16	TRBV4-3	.	CASSQVRASVSNEQFF	TGCGCCAGCAGCCAAGTTCGGGCTAGCGTTAGCAATGAGCAGTTCTTC
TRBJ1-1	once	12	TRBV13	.	CASSHGQYEAFF	TGTGCCAGCAGCCACGGACAGTATGAAGCTTTCTTT
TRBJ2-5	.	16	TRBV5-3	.	CARSLDFRTFQETQYF	TGTGCCAGAAGCTTGGACTTCAGGACTTTCCAAGAGACCCAGTACTTC
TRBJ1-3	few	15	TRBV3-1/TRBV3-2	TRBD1	CASSVRDRPFGTIYF	TGTGCCAGCAGCGTAAGGGACAGACCTTTCGGCACCATATATTTT
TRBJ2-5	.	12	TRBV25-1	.	CASRGVQETQYF	TGTGCCAGCAGGGGAGTCCAAGAGACCCAGTACTTC
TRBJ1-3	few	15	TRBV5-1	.	CASSSGDYSGNTIYF	TGCGCCAGCAGCAGTGGGGACTACTCTGGAAACACCATATATTTT
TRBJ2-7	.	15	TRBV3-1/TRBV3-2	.	CASSHIAGASYEQYF	TGTGCCAGCAGCCATATCGCAGGGGCCTCCTACGAGCAGTACTTC
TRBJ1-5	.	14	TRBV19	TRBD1	CASNKQAGGQPQHF	TGTGCCAGCAACAAACAGGCAGGGGGTCAGCCCCAGCATTTT
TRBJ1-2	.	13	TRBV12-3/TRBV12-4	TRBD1	CASTAGTGGGYTF	TGTGCCAGCACTGCCGGGACAGGGGGTGGCTACACCTTC
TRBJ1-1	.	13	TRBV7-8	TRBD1	CASSRQGNTEAFF	TGTGCCAGCAGCAGACAGGGGAACACTGAAGCTTTCTTT
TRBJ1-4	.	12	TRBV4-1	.	CASSQDHRKLFF	TGCGCCAGCAGCCAAGATCATAGAAAACTGTTTTTT
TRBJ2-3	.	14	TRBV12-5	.	CASGSAGTTDTQYF	TGTGCTAGTGGTTCCGCCGGGACTACAGATACGCAGTATTTT
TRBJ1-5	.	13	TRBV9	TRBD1	CASGQGTGEPQHF	TGTGCCAGCGGACAGGGGACCGGGGAGCCCCAGCATTTT
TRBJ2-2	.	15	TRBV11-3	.	CASSSQGHNTGELFF	TGTGCCAGCAGCTCCCAGGGGCACAACACCGGGGAGCTGTTTTTT
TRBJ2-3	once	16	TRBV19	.	CASSIAGEAFGDTQYF	TGTGCCAGTAGTATAGCGGGGGAAGCCTTTGGGGATACGCAGTATTTT
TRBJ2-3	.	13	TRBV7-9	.	CASSPDSSDTQYF	TGTGCCAGCAGCCCCGACTCCTCAGATACGCAGTATTTT
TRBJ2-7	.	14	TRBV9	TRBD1	CASSPRDRGYEQYF	TGTGCCAGCAGCCCCAGGGACAGAGGATACGAGCAGTACTTC
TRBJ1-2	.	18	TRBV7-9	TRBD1	CASSLGTGQGAWDYGYTF	TGTGCCAGCAGCTTGGGAACGGGACAGGGGGCATGGGACTATGGCTACACCTTC
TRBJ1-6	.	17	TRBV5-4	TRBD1	CASSSDRGKGRNSPLHF	TGTGCCAGCAGCTCAGACAGGGGAAAGGGCAGAAATTCACCCCTCCACTTT
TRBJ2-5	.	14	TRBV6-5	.	CASSYEGRSETQYF	TGTGCCAGCAGTTACGAGGGCAGAAGCGAGACCCAGTACTTC
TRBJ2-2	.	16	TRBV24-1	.	CATSDLFRGGTGELFF	TGTGCCACCAGTGATTTGTTTAGGGGGGGAACCGGGGAGCTGTTTTTT
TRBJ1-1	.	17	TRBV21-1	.	CASSKTGAKDGNTEAFF	TGTGCCAGCAGCAAAACAGGGGCGAAGGACGGGAACACTGAAGCTTTCTTT
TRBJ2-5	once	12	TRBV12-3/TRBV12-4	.	CASSDTLETQYF	TGTGCCAGCAGCGACACCCTCGAGACCCAGTACTTC
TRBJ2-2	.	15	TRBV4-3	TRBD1	CASSTWTGGTGELFF	TGCGCCAGCAGCACCTGGACAGGGGGCACCGGGGAGCTGTTTTTT
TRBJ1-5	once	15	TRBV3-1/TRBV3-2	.	CASSQGGQGHQPQHF	TGTGCCAGCAGCCAAGGGGGGCAGGGCCATCAGCCCCAGCATTTT
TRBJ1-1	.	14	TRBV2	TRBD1	CASTLDRSNSEAFF	TGTGCCAGCACGTTGGACAGGAGCAACTCTGAAGCTTTCTTT
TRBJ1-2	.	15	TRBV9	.	CASSPGGGAVWGYTF	TGTGCCAGCAGCCCGGGAGGGGGGGCGGTTTGGGGCTACACCTTC
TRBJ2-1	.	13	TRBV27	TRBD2	CASSSGKYNEQFF	TGTGCCAGTTCTAGCGGGAAATACAATGAGCAGTTCTTC
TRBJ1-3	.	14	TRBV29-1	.	CSVVGRASGNTIYF	TGCAGCGTTGTCGGCAGGGCCTCTGGAAACACCATATATTTT
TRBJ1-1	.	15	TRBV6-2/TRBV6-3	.	CASSLLTTGSTEAFF	TGTGCCAGCAGTTTACTCACAACAGGGAGTACTGAAGCTTTCTTT
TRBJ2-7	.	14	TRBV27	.	CASSGGAGNYEQYF	TGTGCCAGCAGTGGGGGGGCAGGGAACTACGAGCAGTACTTC
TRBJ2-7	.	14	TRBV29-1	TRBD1	CSVEVGTGKFEQYF	TGCAGCGTTGAAGTTGGGACAGGGAAGTTCGAGCAGTACTTC
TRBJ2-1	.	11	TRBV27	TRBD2	CASVWGGEQFF	TGTGCCAGCGTCTGGGGGGGTGAGCAGTTCTTC